Reported below is one T cell receptor beta chain. Its antigen is as yet unknown. The assay was immunoSEQ multiplex PCR, and TCRdb's table has in-frame clones only and misses some. This table holds 150,000 or so clones, around 90% found once. This sample was included in a study of T cell responses to AZD1222 COVID-19 vaccine. Notes on the study in general: Females made up more of the donors, who were largely white British, and clonal diversity may have come out too low. Increases in Spike-specific TCR breadth and depth were seen after two AZD1222 doses.

V dropped 1 base and J dropped 0 bases, with 9 bases sitting between them. Germline CDR1 LGHNA, CDR2 YSLEER. This CDR3 is built from 16 residues. Second doses at about 4 or about 12 weeks were pooled. The sequences come from peripheral blood, collected 28 days after the second AZD1222 dose. V gene TRBV4-3 combines with J gene TRBJ1-4, with unresolved D. The sequence was obtained from an adult who received the AZD1222 COVID-19 vaccine. The CDR3 is CASSQGSKTTNEKLFF. The CDR3 DNA reads TGCGCCAGCAGCCAAGGTTCGAAGACAACTAATGAAAAACTGTTTTTT.